A single sample is the source of the 29 T cell receptor beta chains below, sequenced in a study of OX40 agonist ivuxolimab in advanced cancers. Clones were read by immunoSEQ multiplex PCR, and TCRdb kept only the in-frame ones, dropping some. The sample lists 25,000 to 35,000 clones, approximately 91% seen once, with about 30% in the top ten. The starting material was CD4+ or CD8+ T cells sorted from blood, obtained in a trial of the OX40 agonist ivuxolimab. These receptor sequences come from an adult with an advanced solid tumor such as melanoma, head and neck, liver or kidney cancer.

The chain has TRBV7-9 and TRBJ1-4; possible D gene TRBD1, 6 bases. V was trimmed by 3 bases and J by 8 bases, leaving 13 bases between them. This CDR3 is built from 14 residues. Germline loops: CDR1 SEHNR, CDR2 FQNEAQ (reference sequence). Written as DNA, the CDR3 is TGTGCCAGCAGCTTTAGGCAGGGGAAGGAAAAACTGTTTTTT. Translating it yields CASSFRQGKEKLFF.

The rearrangement joins TRBV29-1 to TRBJ2-2; TRBD2 matches at 9 bases. The junction had 3 bases not matched to a gene; V was cut back by 4 bases and J by 0 bases. This CDR3 spans 15 amino acids. CDR1 is SQVTM, CDR2 ANQGSEA, per germline. CDR3 amino acids: CSVGSSGTNTGELFF. The CDR3 DNA reads TGCAGCGTTGGATCTAGCGGGACGAACACCGGGGAGCTGTTTTTT.

V usage is TRBV27 and J usage is TRBJ2-7; D remains unclear. The CDR3 runs to 17 residues. V shed 2 bases and J shed 5 bases, with 22 bases lying between them. Germline V gives CDR1 MNHEY, CDR2 SMNVEV (reference sequence). The CDR3 region has the DNA TGTGCCAGCAGTTTAAAGAGACCCTCGTGGGCAGGCGACGAGCAGTACTTC. As protein: CASSLKRPSWAGDEQYF.

This clone came up once. The rearrangement links TRBV11-2 to TRBJ2-7; tentative D call: TRBD2 (6 bases). Germline loops: CDR1 SGHAT, CDR2 FQNNGV. The CDR3 runs to 15 residues. V lost 1 base, J lost 4 bases, and 14 bases lay in between. The CDR3 nucleotides read TGTGCCAGCAGCTTAGGAGGGTTTGGGACTTACGAGCAGTACTTC. Translation gives CASSLGGFGTYEQYF.

The count of this clone is one. At one end, the junction sequence differs from germline, possibly due to a read error. The gene calls are TRBV7-8 and TRBJ2-7; possible D gene TRBD2, 6 bases. Germline loops: CDR1 SGHVS, CDR2 FQNEAQ. This CDR3 contains 11 residues. CDR3 nucleotides: TGTGCCCTTGGAGGGCACAGCACCCCCCTCTTC. Residues: CALGGHSTPLF.

This chain links TRBV29-1 with TRBJ2-7; D not resolved. Germline assignment: CDR1 SQVTM and CDR2 ANQGSEA. V was clipped by 3 bases and J by 0 bases, with 6 bases between them. This CDR3 is 12 amino acids long. Here the CDR3 reads CSVEETSYEQYF. The CDR3 DNA reads as TGCAGCGTTGAGGAGACCTCCTACGAGCAGTACTTC.

The genes are TRBV6-5 and TRBJ1-1; D call uncertain. Germline CDR1 and CDR2: MNHEY and SVGAGI. The germline V and J ends were trimmed by 2 bases and 1 base, with 14 bases remaining between them. This CDR3 has 16 residues. The CDR3 here is CASSYRVLSRNTEAFF. CDR3 nucleotide sequence: TGTGCCAGCAGTTACCGGGTCCTCTCTAGGAACACTGAAGCTTTCTTT.

The J gene is TRBJ2-7, the V gene TRBV9; D is perhaps TRBD2 (5 bases). Per germline, CDR1 SGDLS and CDR2 YYNGEE. This CDR3 comprises 12 residues. V lost 3 bases, J lost 7 bases, and 11 bases lay in between. CDR3: CASSGGIGEQYF. As DNA, the CDR3 is TGTGCCAGCAGCGGAGGGATAGGGGAGCAGTACTTC. Variable domain in full (rest from reference TRBV9 and TRBJ2-7): DSGVTQTPKHLITATGQRVTLRCSPRSGDLSVYWYQQSLDQGLQFLIQYYNGEERAKGNILERFSAQQFPDLHSELNLSSLELGDSALYFCASSGGIGEQYFGPGTRLTVT.

The rearrangement uses TRBV5-1 and TRBJ2-1, with TRBD2 as a possible D gene (6 bases). Deletions cut 0 bases from V and 8 bases from J, with 15 bases between. Germline loops: CDR1 SGHRS, CDR2 YFSETQ. The CDR3 covers 15 residues. The CDR3 nucleotides read TGCGCCAGCAGCTTGGCTAGCGCCCTAACGCATGAGCAGTTCTTC. Its translation: CASSLASALTHEQFF.

The V call is TRBV19, the J call TRBJ1-1, with D possibly matching TRBD1 (5 bases). This CDR3 is built from 14 residues. Trimming stripped 5 bases from V and 0 bases from J, with 10 bases between. The V gene's germline CDR1 is LNHDA and CDR2 SQIVND (reference sequence). For the CDR3, the DNA is TGTGCCAGTAGTCCCGGGACTCTGAACACTGAAGCTTTCTTT. Translated: CASSPGTLNTEAFF.

This clone was observed a single time. V is TRBV7-3 and J is TRBJ2-2; TRBD2 matches at 8 bases. J lost 4 bases, V lost 2 bases, and 6 bases had no gene match. Germline lookup yields CDR1 SGHTA and CDR2 FQGTGA. The CDR3 consists of 16 residues. CDR3: CASSLVSGGATGELFF. CDR3 in DNA: TGTGCCAGCAGCTTAGTATCGGGAGGGGCCACCGGGGAGCTGTTTTTT.

In DNA form, the CDR3 reads TGTGCCAGTAGGGGACAGAATTATCAGCCCCAGCATTTT. This sequence encodes CASRGQNYQPQHF. V is TRBV19 and J is TRBJ1-5; the match to TRBD1 covers 7 bases. The CDR3 has 13 amino acids. From germline, CDR1 is LNHDA and CDR2 SQIVND (reference sequence). The V gene end was trimmed by 6 bases and the J gene end by 5 bases; junction bases not matched to a gene: 4.

The chain recombines TRBV27 with TRBJ1-5, with D maybe TRBD1 (5 bases). This CDR3 contains 14 residues. Trimming left V 6 bases short and J 7 bases short, with 16 bases between. CDR1 and CDR2 from the germline V gene are MNHEY and SMNVEV (reference sequence). The CDR3, as DNA: TGTGCCAGCAGATCCCAGGGATCAGGGCAGCCCCAGCATTTT. Its protein product is CASRSQGSGQPQHF.

A single count supports this clone. The chain employs TRBV7-6 and TRBJ2-5; D is possibly TRBD1 or TRBD2 (6 bases each). The V gene lost 1 base and the J gene lost 5 bases, with 17 bases spanning the gap. The CDR3 contains 16 residues. Germline loops: CDR1 SGHVS, CDR2 FNYEAQ. In DNA form, the CDR3 reads TGTGCCAGCAGCTTAGTTTCCTCGGGGGCTCGGGAGACCCAGTACTTC. Protein product: CASSLVSSGARETQYF.

The chain couples TRBV19 to TRBJ2-1, with 11 bases fitting TRBD2. J was trimmed by 7 bases and V by 1 base; bases with no gene match: 3. The CDR3 is 15 residues long. Germline loops: CDR1 LNHDA, CDR2 SQIVND (reference sequence). This chain's CDR3 is CASSIGSSGRNEQFF. CDR3 bases: TGTGCCAGTAGTATAGGTTCTAGCGGGAGGAATGAGCAGTTCTTC.

The chain recombines TRBV5-1 with TRBJ1-4; D is unresolved. Per germline, CDR1 SGHRS and CDR2 YFSETQ. The ends were cut back, 3 bases at V and 5 bases at J, with 17 bases in the middle. The CDR3 is 16 residues long. The CDR3 sequence: CASSSSLAGHNEKLFF. CDR3 sequence (DNA): TGCGCCAGCAGCTCCTCGCTAGCCGGGCACAATGAAAAACTGTTTTTT.

The rearrangement uses TRBV7-3 and TRBJ1-2; D call uncertain. Deletions cut 1 base from V and 0 bases from J, with 12 bases between. The length of the CDR3 is 16 residues. Germline values: CDR1 SGHTA, CDR2 FQGTGA. The CDR3 loop is CASSLISPRANYGYTF. CDR3 sequence (DNA): TGTGCCAGCAGCTTAATCTCCCCGCGGGCTAACTATGGCTACACCTTC.

V gene TRBV28 combines with J gene TRBJ2-2; TRBD1 agrees at 9 bases. J gave up 8 bases and V 5 bases, and 12 bases lay outside the gene matches. Looked up from germline, CDR1 is MDHEN and CDR2 is SYDVKM. CDR3 length equals 16 residues. CDR3 region: CASSLGQGPINGELFF. DNA of the CDR3: TGTGCCAGCAGTCTAGGACAGGGGCCCATTAATGGGGAGCTGTTTTTT.

The count of this clone is one. The CDR3 spells CASSEWGMNTEAFF. CDR3 nucleotide sequence: TGCGCCAGCAGTGAGTGGGGTATGAACACTGAAGCTTTCTTT. The gene calls are TRBV10-2 and TRBJ1-1; D not certain. Between the trimmed V and J ends, which lost 1 base and 0 bases, there was a span of 6 bases. The CDR3 totals 14 residues. The V gene's germline CDR1 is WSHSY and CDR2 SAAADI.

The chain couples TRBV19 to TRBJ2-1; D call uncertain. Germline V gives CDR1 LNHDA, CDR2 SQIVND (reference sequence). This CDR3 region has 12 residues. V shed 3 bases and J shed 2 bases, with 2 bases lying between them. In DNA form, the CDR3 reads TGTGCCAGTAGTATTCCCTACAATGAGCAGTTCTTC. Translated: CASSIPYNEQFF.

This rearrangement joins TRBV18 to TRBJ1-1, with a tentative D call TRBD1 (6 bases). Trimming took 3 bases from V and 0 from J, leaving 11 bases between them. This CDR3 has 15 amino acids. The V gene's germline CDR1 is KGHSH and CDR2 LQKENI. The CDR3: CASSPRNRVNTEAFF. CDR3 in DNA: TGTGCCAGCTCACCCCGGAACAGGGTGAACACTGAAGCTTTCTTT. The complete variable domain, with remaining parts taken from reference TRBV18 and TRBJ1-1, reads NAGVMQNPRHLVRRRGQEARLRCSPMKGHSHVYWYRQLPEEGLKFMVYLQKENIIDESGMPKERFSAEFPKEGPSILRIQQVVRGDSAAYFCASSPRNRVNTEAFFGQGTRLTVV.

The chain joins TRBV30 to TRBJ2-7, with D perhaps TRBD1 or TRBD2 (6 bases each). Trimming removed 5 bases at V and 6 bases at J, with 11 bases between. CDR1 and CDR2 (germline): GTSNPN, SVGIG (reference sequence). CDR3 length equals 11 residues. In nucleotides, the CDR3 is TGTGCCTGGGAGGGGGGCCGCGAGCAGTACTTC. Translating it yields CAWEGGREQYF. Supplemented by reference TRBV30 and TRBJ2-7, the full variable domain reads SQTIHQWPATLVQPVGSPLSLECTVEGTSNPNLYWYRQAAGRGLQLLFYSVGIGQISSEVPQNLSASRPQDRQFILSSKKLLLSDSGFYLCAWEGGREQYFGPGTRLTVT.

This chain uses TRBV28 with TRBJ2-2; 9 bases map to TRBD2. With 3 bases clipped from V and 7 bases from J, the junction kept 6 bases outside the gene matches. The CDR3 runs 15 residues. Germline CDR1 and CDR2: MDHEN and SYDVKM. CDR3 in amino acids: CASSFLAGDGGELFF. As DNA, the CDR3 is TGTGCCAGCAGTTTCTTAGCGGGAGATGGCGGGGAGCTGTTTTTT.

This chain connects TRBV7-8 to TRBJ1-1; possibly TRBD1 for D (5 bases). Germline V gene sequence: CDR1 SGHVS, CDR2 FQNEAQ. This CDR3 comprises 14 residues. Trimming removed 4 bases at V and 1 base at J, with 10 bases between. This chain's CDR3 is CASSSGTGNTEAFF. The CDR3 region has the DNA TGTGCCAGCAGCTCAGGGACGGGGAACACTGAAGCTTTCTTT. The complete variable domain, with remaining parts taken from reference TRBV7-8 and TRBJ1-1, reads GAGVSQSPRYKVAKRGQDVALRCDPISGHVSLFWYQQALGQGPEFLTYFQNEAQLDKSGLPSDRFFAERPEGSVSTLKIQRTQQEDSAVYLCASSSGTGNTEAFFGQGTRLTVV.

This chain links TRBV28 with TRBJ1-1; tentative D call: TRBD1 (6 bases). The germline CDR1 and CDR2 sequences are MDHEN and SYDVKM. V lost 5 bases and J lost 3, with 19 bases in between. The length of the CDR3 is 16 residues. CDR3 in DNA: TGTGCCAGCAGTCTGATTGTGGCCAACAGGGACACTGAAGCTTTCTTT. This encodes CASSLIVANRDTEAFF.

The rearrangement links TRBV28 to TRBJ2-5, with D hard to call. The V gene lost 3 bases and the J gene lost 5 bases, with 16 bases spanning the gap. Germline values: CDR1 MDHEN, CDR2 SYDVKM. This CDR3 has 15 residues. The CDR3 nucleotides are TGTGCCAGCAGTTTCGAACATGGCCTCTGGGAGACCCAGTACTTC. Amino acids: CASSFEHGLWETQYF.

The CDR3 region has the DNA TGCGCCAGCAGCTTTATAATCTCACCCCTCCACTTT. Translated, it gives CASSFIISPLHF. The rearrangement uses TRBV5-1 and TRBJ1-6, with no clear D. Germline CDR1 SGHRS, CDR2 YFSETQ. CDR3 length equals 12 residues. The V end was cut by 2 bases, the J end by 10 bases, with 7 bases between.

The genes are TRBV7-2 and TRBJ1-5; D might be TRBD1 (6 bases). From germline, CDR1 is SGHTA and CDR2 FQGNSA. This CDR3 is 17 amino acids long. The V and J ends lost 5 bases and 0 bases respectively, with 17 bases between them. For the CDR3, the DNA is TGTGCCAGCAGCGTATCTGGACAGCCCTATAGCAATCAGCCCCAGCATTTT. It specifies CASSVSGQPYSNQPQHF.

The chain couples TRBV4-1 to TRBJ1-5, with D tentatively TRBD1 (5 bases). The ends were cut back, 0 bases at V and 4 bases at J, with 13 bases in the middle. Germline CDR1 is MGHRA and CDR2 is YSYEKL. This CDR3 comprises 16 residues. The CDR3 DNA is TGCGCCAGCAGCCAAGATCTTGGTGGGGGAAATCAGCCCCAGCATTTT. Its translation is CASSQDLGGGNQPQHF.